One sample yielded the 11 T cell receptor beta chains listed below, sequenced in a study of control samples from healthy donors and cancer patients. Clones were sequenced by immunoSEQ multiplex PCR, and TCRdb holds only the in-frame ones, with some missing. The sample includes 89,000 or so clones, roughly 86% of them seen just once. Sequences were obtained from blood. Receptors originate from a man aged 45-65 years in good health.

The rearrangement links TRBV18 to TRBJ1-3, with D hard to call. Germline values: CDR1 KGHSH, CDR2 LQKENI. V lost 2 bases to trimming and J lost 0 bases, with 14 bases between them. The length of the CDR3 is 17 residues. DNA for the CDR3: TGTGCCAGCTCACCAAACCTACTTAAGGGCTCTGGAAACACCATATATTTT. This codes for CASSPNLLKGSGNTIYF.

This clone is a singleton in its sample. V gene TRBV25-1 combines with J gene TRBJ2-5; 8 bases map to TRBD1. The CDR3 runs to 15 residues. Germline V gives CDR1 MGHDK, CDR2 SYGVNS. The V and J ends lost 3 bases and 5 bases, in that order; junction bases with no gene match: 8. DNA of the CDR3: TGTGCCAGCAGTGAGATGTGGACAGGGAGGGAGACCCAGTACTTC. It translates to CASSEMWTGRETQYF.

This chain uses TRBV29-1 with TRBJ1-2; tentative D call: TRBD1 (6 bases). Germline V lookup: CDR1 SQVTM, CDR2 ANQGSEA. Trimming left V 6 bases short and J 2 bases short, with 16 bases between. The CDR3 is made up of 14 amino acids. CDR3 coding DNA: TGCAGCGTCCTAGACGGGGGCGTAAACTATGGCTACACCTTC. Protein: CSVLDGGVNYGYTF.

The chain carries TRBV4-1 and TRBJ2-2; D is ambiguous. Germline CDR1 MGHRA, CDR2 YSYEKL. The CDR3 extends over 15 amino acids. Trimming left V 2 bases short and J 7 bases short, with 14 bases between. The CDR3 is CASSQLPELGGELFF. CDR3 DNA: TGCGCCAGCAGCCAACTACCCGAGTTGGGCGGGGAGCTGTTTTTT.

The V and J genes are TRBV7-8 and TRBJ1-5; TRBD1 is a possible D gene (6 bases). The V and J ends lost 4 bases and 4 bases respectively, with 11 bases between them. CDR1 is SGHVS and CDR2 is FQNEAQ in the germline V gene. The length of the CDR3 is 14 residues. CDR3 sequence: CASSSRGGNQPQHF. The CDR3 DNA reads TGTGCCAGCAGCTCCAGGGGAGGGAATCAGCCCCAGCATTTT.

This clone showed up just once. The gene calls are TRBV2 and TRBJ1-2; unclear D gene. The germline gives CDR1 SNHLY, CDR2 FYNNEI. Trimming removed 11 bases from V and 8 bases from J, with 24 bases in between. This CDR3 has 14 residues. The CDR3 sequence is CAGETPLAGVGYTF. CDR3 DNA: TGTGCCGGAGAGACACCCTTGGCCGGGGTAGGCTACACCTTC.

The rearrangement joins TRBV5-4 to TRBJ2-5; 9 bases map to TRBD1. Germline lookup yields CDR1 SGHNT and CDR2 YYREEE (reference sequence). The CDR3 has 15 amino acids. With V trimmed by 3 bases and J by 5 bases, 8 bases remained unmatched. The CDR3 DNA reads as TGTGCCAGCAGCTCCACCGGGACAGGGAGGGAGACCCAGTACTTC. This codes for CASSSTGTGRETQYF.

This rearrangement joins TRBV18 to TRBJ2-3; D gene unclear. V was clipped by 2 bases and J by 2 bases, with 5 bases between them. The germline V gene has CDR1 KGHSH and CDR2 LQKENI. There are 13 residues in the CDR3. CDR3 sequence: CASSPGLTDTQYF. CDR3 bases: TGTGCCAGCTCACCAGGCCTCACAGATACGCAGTATTTT.

CDR3 region: CASSFVGGSNTEAFF. CDR3 nucleotides: TGTGCCAGCAGCTTTGTAGGAGGGAGTAACACTGAAGCTTTCTTT. This rearrangement joins TRBV5-4 to TRBJ1-1, with unresolved D. This CDR3 contains 15 residues. The V gene's germline CDR1 is SGHNT and CDR2 YYREEE (reference sequence). Trimming removed 2 bases from V and 2 bases from J, with 13 bases in between.

The CDR3 coding sequence is TGTGCCAGCAGTGACCCCAGGGCGCGTATGAACACTGAAGCTTTCTTT. This gives the protein CASSDPRARMNTEAFF. This chain connects TRBV2 to TRBJ1-1, with TRBD1 as a possible D gene (5 bases). Germline V gene sequence: CDR1 SNHLY, CDR2 FYNNEI. The V end was cut by 3 bases, the J end by 0 bases, with 14 bases between. The CDR3 runs to 16 residues.

The CDR3 region is CASSQGKGQGRNEQYV. The CDR3 DNA is TGCGCCAGCAGTCAAGGTAAGGGACAGGGGCGCAACGAGCAGTACGTC. The chain joins TRBV23-1 to TRBJ2-7; 10 positions match TRBD1. TRBV23-1 counts as an open reading frame of uncertain function. The CDR3 is made up of 16 amino acids. Unmatched junction bases numbered 9, after V lost 2 bases and J lost 5 bases.